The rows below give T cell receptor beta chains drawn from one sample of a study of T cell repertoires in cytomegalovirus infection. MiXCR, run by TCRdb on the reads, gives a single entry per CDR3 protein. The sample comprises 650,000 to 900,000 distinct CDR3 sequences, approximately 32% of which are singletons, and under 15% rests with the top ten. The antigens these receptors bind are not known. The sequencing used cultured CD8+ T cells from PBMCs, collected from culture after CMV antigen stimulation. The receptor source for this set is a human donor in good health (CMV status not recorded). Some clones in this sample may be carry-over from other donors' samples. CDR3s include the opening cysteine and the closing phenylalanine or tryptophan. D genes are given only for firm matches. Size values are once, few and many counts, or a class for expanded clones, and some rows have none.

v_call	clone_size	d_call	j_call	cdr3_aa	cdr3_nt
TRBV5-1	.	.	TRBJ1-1	CASWGGMNTEAFF	TGCGCCAGCTGGGGAGGGATGAACACTGAAGCTTTCTTT
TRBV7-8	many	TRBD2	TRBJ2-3	CASSTGGATDTQYF	TGTGCCAGCAGCACCGGGGGGGCAACAGATACGCAGTATTTT
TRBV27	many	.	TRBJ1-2	CASSLGPGFYGYTF	TGTGCCAGCAGTTTGGGGCCAGGGTTCTATGGCTACACCTTC
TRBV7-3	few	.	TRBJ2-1	CASSPSLPGEQFF	TGTGCCAGCAGCCCCTCCCTCCCTGGGGAGCAGTTCTTC
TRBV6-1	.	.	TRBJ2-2	CASSELGTGELFF	TGTGCCAGCAGTGAATTGGGCACCGGGGAGCTGTTTTTT
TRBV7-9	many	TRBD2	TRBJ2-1	CASSLNLRTSGGSEQFF	TGTGCCAGCAGCTTAAATCTAAGGACTAGCGGGGGATCTGAGCAGTTCTTC
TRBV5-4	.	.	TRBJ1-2	CASRRVGQGDDYTF	TGTGCCAGCAGACGGGTGGGGCAGGGTGATGACTACACCTTC
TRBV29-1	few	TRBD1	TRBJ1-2	CSAAGQGKPTNYGYTF	TGCAGCGCCGCCGGACAGGGGAAACCCACTAACTATGGCTACACCTTC
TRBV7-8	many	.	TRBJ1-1	CASSLAGGPIMNTEAFF	TGTGCCAGCAGCTTAGCAGGGGGTCCTATCATGAACACTGAAGCTTTCTTT
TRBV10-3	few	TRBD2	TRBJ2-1	CAIGQRASGGTPSRDEQFF	TGTGCCATCGGCCAGCGGGCTAGCGGGGGGACTCCCTCTCGCGATGAGCAGTTCTTC
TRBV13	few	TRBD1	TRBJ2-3	CASSFRDSFHTQYF	TGTGCCAGCAGCTTCCGGGACAGTTTCCATACGCAGTATTTT
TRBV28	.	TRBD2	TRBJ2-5	CAIARLGLAGQETQYF	TGTGCCATCGCCCGCTTGGGACTAGCGGGGCAAGAGACCCAGTACTTC
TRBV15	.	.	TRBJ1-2	CATSGEVGLIRGYTF	TGTGCCACCAGCGGAGAAGTCGGGCTGATTCGCGGCTACACCTTC
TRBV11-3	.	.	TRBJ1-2	CASSPGFLVGYTF	TGTGCCAGCAGCCCGGGGTTTTTAGTTGGCTACACCTTC
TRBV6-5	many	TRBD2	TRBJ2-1	CASSYSPSGTYNEQFF	TGTGCCAGCAGTTACTCGCCTAGCGGAACCTACAATGAGCAGTTCTTC
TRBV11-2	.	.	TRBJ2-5	CASSPPTGTNGETQYF	TGTGCCAGCAGCCCGCCCACCGGGACAAACGGGGAGACCCAGTACTTC
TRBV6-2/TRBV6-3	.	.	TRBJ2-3	CASSYFELGWADTQYF	TGTGCCAGCAGTTACTTTGAGTTAGGCTGGGCAGATACGCAGTATTTT
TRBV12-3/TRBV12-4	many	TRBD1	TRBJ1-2	CASSLWGQGLGYTF	TGTGCCAGCAGTTTATGGGGACAGGGTCTGGGCTACACCTTC
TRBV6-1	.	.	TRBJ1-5	CASSEALPHRMRRGNQPQHF	TGTGCCAGCAGTGAAGCCCTACCCCACCGAATGAGAAGAGGCAATCAGCCCCAGCATTTT
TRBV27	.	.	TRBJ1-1	CASSPQGLSEAFF	TGTGCCAGCAGTCCACAGGGATTAAGTGAAGCTTTCTTT
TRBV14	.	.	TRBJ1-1	CASSQSGLNTEAFF	TGTGCCAGCAGCCAATCAGGGCTGAACACTGAAGCTTTCTTT
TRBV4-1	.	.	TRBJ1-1	CASSQDGSNTEAFF	TGCGCCAGCAGCCAAGATGGGTCGAACACTGAAGCTTTCTTT
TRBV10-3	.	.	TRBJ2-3	CAISEPQEGTDTQYF	TGTGCCATCAGTGAGCCCCAAGAGGGCACAGATACGCAGTATTTT
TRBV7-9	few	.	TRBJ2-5	CASSSTQGRKTQYF	TGTGCCAGCAGCTCCACACAGGGGAGGAAGACCCAGTACTTC
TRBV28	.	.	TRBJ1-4	CASSQTGAQLEKLFF	TGTGCCAGCAGCCAGACCGGGGCTCAGCTAGAAAAACTGTTTTTT
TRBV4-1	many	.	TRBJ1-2	CASSQDGLGYTF	TGCGCCAGCAGCCAAGATGGGTTGGGCTACACCTTC
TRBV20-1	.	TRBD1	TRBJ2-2	CSARQGTGELFF	TGCAGTGCGAGACAGGGAACCGGGGAGCTGTTTTTT
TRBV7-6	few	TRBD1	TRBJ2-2	CASSPGTGGSGELFF	TGTGCCAGCAGCCCCGGGACAGGGGGTTCCGGGGAGCTGTTTTTT
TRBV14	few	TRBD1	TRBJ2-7	CASSPRQGVPYEQYF	TGTGCCAGCAGCCCCCGACAGGGGGTTCCCTACGAGCAGTACTTC
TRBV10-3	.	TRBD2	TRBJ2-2	CAISESSSGVGELFF	TGTGCCATCAGTGAGTCGTCTAGCGGGGTAGGGGAGCTGTTTTTT
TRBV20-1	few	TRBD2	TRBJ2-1	CSASFLAGPRDEQFF	TGCAGTGCTAGTTTCCTAGCGGGGCCAAGGGATGAGCAGTTCTTC
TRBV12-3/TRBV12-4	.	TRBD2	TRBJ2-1	CASRAAGGFHEQFF	TGTGCCAGCAGGGCAGCGGGGGGGTTCCATGAGCAGTTCTTC
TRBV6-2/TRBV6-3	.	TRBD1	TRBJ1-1	CASSYSGTGGAVTEAFF	TGTGCCAGCAGTTACTCCGGGACAGGGGGCGCGGTCACTGAAGCTTTCTTT
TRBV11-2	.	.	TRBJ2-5	CASSLGAGFRYQETQYF	TGTGCCAGCAGCCTCGGGGCCGGCTTTAGGTACCAAGAGACCCAGTACTTC
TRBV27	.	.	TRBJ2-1	CASSPRGRSKNNEQFF	TGTGCCAGCAGTCCCAGGGGCAGGTCGAAGAACAATGAGCAGTTCTTC
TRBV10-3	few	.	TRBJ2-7	CATLAGEVYEQYF	TGTGCCACCCTGGCTGGGGAGGTCTACGAGCAGTACTTC
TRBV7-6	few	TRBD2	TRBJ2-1	CASSVSPGLAGAEQFF	TGTGCCAGCAGCGTGAGTCCGGGACTAGCGGGGGCTGAGCAGTTCTTC
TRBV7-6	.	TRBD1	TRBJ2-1	CASSQTGYEQFF	TGTGCCAGCAGCCAGACAGGGTATGAGCAGTTCTTC
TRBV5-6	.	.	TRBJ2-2	CASSSLEGAPTGELFF	TGTGCCAGCAGCTCCTTGGAGGGGGCGCCCACCGGGGAGCTGTTTTTT
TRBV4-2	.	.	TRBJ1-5	CASSQGGGQAQPQHF	TGTGCCAGCAGCCAAGGAGGGGGGCAAGCACAGCCCCAGCATTTT
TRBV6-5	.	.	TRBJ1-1	CASSPKVVGTEAFF	TGTGCCAGCAGTCCCAAGGTAGTGGGCACTGAAGCTTTCTTT
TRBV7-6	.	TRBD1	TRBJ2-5	CVSSFNPGQQETQYF	TGTGTCAGCAGCTTCAACCCGGGACAGCAAGAGACCCAGTACTTC
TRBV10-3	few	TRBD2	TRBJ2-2	CAIRAGENTGELFF	TGTGCCATCAGGGCGGGAGAGAACACCGGGGAGCTGTTTTTT
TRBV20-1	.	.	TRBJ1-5	CSARDLLGAGTGNQPQHF	TGCAGTGCTAGAGATCTCTTGGGGGCTGGGACGGGGAATCAGCCCCAGCATTTT
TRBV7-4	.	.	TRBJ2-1	CASRHGPAVNNEQFF	TGTGCCAGCCGACACGGTCCCGCGGTGAACAATGAGCAGTTCTTC
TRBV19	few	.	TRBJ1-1	CASSIGRGEFTEAFF	TGTGCCAGTAGTATAGGGAGGGGTGAATTCACTGAAGCTTTCTTT
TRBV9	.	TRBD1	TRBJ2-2	CATDGTGVTGELFF	TGTGCCACCGATGGGACAGGGGTCACCGGGGAGCTGTTTTTT
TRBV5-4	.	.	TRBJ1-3	CASSPSGDIFGNTIYF	TGTGCCAGCAGCCCTTCCGGGGACATCTTTGGAAACACCATATATTTT
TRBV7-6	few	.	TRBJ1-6	CASSLQQGNSPLHF	TGTGCCAGCAGCTTACAACAGGGTAATTCACCCCTCCACTTT
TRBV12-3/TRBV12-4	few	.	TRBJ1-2	CASSNRLYGYTF	TGTGCCAGCAGCAATAGGTTGTATGGCTACACCTTC